This TCR beta chain was identified in a study of blood T cell repertoires in COVID-19. The wider study: Sites across the United States, Italy and Spain contributed samples from acute and convalescent COVID-19.

CDR1 LGHNA and CDR2 YNFKEQ come from the germline V gene. The CDR3 extends over 20 amino acids. The V segment lost 4 bases and the J segment 1 base; nucleotides outside the gene matches: 15. In the authors' workflow: Estimation of nucleated cell counts relied on the amplification of reference gene primers. Here immunoSEQ multiplex PCR was the method, and the copy in TCRdb shows in-frame clones only, minus some. V and J calls and clone size are given by that table; D and trimming were obtained from the DNA. Counted here are around 130,000 clones, around 81% occurring once; the ten biggest clones make up about 8%.

The sequenced sample was peripheral blood. The V and J genes are TRBV4-2 and TRBJ2-3, with 12 bases fitting TRBD2. The sequence derives from a human donor in a cohort sampled during active COVID-19. The CDR3 reads CASSPLKGLAGLRGTDTQYF. CDR3 in DNA: TGTGCCAGCAGCCCTCTGAAAGGACTAGCGGGGTTGAGGGGCACAGATACGCAGTATTTT.